This T cell receptor (beta chain) was sequenced in a study of OX40 agonist ivuxolimab in advanced cancers. The data were produced by immunoSEQ multiplex PCR, yet TCRdb's version contains in-frame clones alone and is incomplete. In the table there are about 23,000 clones, roughly 84% of which are singletons. The CDR3 is made up of 13 amino acids. V lost 4 bases and J lost 9; bases outside the gene matches: 7. CDR1 SEHNR and CDR2 FQNEAQ come from the germline V gene (reference sequence). The J gene is TRBJ2-7, the V gene TRBV7-9, with 9 bases fitting TRBD2. The sample in question was CD4+ or CD8+ T cells sorted from blood, obtained in a trial of the OX40 agonist ivuxolimab. The TCR originated in an adult with an advanced solid tumor such as melanoma, head and neck, liver or kidney cancer. The CDR3, as DNA: TGTGCCAGCAGCTCGGGGACTAGCCGGGGGCAGTACTTC. Protein: CASSSGTSRGQYF.